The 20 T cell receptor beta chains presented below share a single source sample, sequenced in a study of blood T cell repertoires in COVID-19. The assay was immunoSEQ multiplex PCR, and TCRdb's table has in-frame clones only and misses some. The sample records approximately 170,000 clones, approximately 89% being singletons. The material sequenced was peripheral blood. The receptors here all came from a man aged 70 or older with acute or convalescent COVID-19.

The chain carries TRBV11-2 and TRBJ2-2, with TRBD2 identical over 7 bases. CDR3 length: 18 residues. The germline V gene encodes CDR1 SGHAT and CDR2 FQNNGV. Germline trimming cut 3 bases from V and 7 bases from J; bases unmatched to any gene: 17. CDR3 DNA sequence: TGTGCCAGCAGCTTTGGTAGGGCTAGCGGCCTAACGGGCGGGGAGCTGTTTTTT. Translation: CASSFGRASGLTGGELFF.

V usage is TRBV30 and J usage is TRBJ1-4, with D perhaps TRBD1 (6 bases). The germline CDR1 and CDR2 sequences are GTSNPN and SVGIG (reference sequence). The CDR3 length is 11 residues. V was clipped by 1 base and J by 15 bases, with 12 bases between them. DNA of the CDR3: TGTGCCTGGAGTGGCACAGGGCGCTTGTTTTTT. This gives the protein CAWSGTGRLFF.

CDR3 DNA sequence: TGTGCCAGCAGCCAAGGGTGGCGGGAAAAACTGTTTTTT. Translation: CASSQGWREKLFF. The chain couples TRBV3-1 (or the pseudogene TRBV3-2) to TRBJ1-4; D is ambiguous. V gave up 1 base and J gave up 8 bases, with 8 bases separating them. Germline CDR1 LGHDT, CDR2 YNNKEL (reference sequence). This CDR3 comprises 13 residues.

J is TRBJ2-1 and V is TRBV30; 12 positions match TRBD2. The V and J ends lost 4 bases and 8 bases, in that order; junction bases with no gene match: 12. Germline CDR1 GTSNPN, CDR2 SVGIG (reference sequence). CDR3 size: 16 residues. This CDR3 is CAWIPPSGRGPDEQFF. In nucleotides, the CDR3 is TGTGCCTGGATCCCTCCTAGCGGGAGGGGGCCTGATGAGCAGTTCTTC.

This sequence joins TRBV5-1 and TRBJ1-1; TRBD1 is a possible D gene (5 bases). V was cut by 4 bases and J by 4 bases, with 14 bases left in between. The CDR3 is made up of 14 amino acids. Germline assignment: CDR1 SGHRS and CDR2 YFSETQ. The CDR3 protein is CASSISPGVTEAFF. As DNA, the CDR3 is TGCGCCAGCAGCATATCCCCGGGGGTCACTGAAGCTTTCTTT.

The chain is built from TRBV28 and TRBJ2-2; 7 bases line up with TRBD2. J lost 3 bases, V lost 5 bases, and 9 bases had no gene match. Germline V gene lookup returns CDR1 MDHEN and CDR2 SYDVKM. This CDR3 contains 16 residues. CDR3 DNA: TGTGCCAGCAGTCCCTTTGCGGGAGTAGACACCGGGGAGCTGTTTTTT. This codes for CASSPFAGVDTGELFF.

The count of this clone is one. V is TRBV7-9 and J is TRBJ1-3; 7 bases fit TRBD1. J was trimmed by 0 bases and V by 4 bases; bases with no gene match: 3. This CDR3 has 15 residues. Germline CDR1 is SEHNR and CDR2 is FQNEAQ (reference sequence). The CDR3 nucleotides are TGTGCCAGCAGCTCCAGGGGGTTCTCTGGAAACACCATATATTTT. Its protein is CASSSRGFSGNTIYF.

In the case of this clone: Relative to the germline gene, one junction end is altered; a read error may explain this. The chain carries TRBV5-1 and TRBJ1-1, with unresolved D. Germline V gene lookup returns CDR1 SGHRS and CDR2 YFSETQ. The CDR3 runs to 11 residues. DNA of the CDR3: TGCGCCAGCAGCTCGAACACCGAAGCTTTCTTT. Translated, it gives CASSSNTEAFF.

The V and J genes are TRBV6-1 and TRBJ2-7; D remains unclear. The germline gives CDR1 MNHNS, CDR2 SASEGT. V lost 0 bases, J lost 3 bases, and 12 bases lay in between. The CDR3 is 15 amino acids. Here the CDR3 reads CASSEAWRFSYEQYF. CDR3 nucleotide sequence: TGTGCCAGCAGTGAAGCGTGGCGGTTCAGCTACGAGCAGTACTTC.

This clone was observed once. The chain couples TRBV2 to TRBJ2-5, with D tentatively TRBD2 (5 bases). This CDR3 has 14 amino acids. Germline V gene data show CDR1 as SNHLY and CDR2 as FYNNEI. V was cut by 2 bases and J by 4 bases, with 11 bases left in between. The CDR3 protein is CASSERLAGETQYF. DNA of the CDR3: TGTGCCAGCAGTGAAAGGCTAGCTGGAGAGACCCAGTACTTC.

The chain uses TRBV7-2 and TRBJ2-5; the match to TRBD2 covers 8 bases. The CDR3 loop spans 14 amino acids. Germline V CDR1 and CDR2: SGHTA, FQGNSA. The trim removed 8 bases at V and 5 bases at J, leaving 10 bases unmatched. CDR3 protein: CASGLGGAMETQYF. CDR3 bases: TGTGCCAGCGGACTCGGGGGGGCCATGGAGACCCAGTACTTC.

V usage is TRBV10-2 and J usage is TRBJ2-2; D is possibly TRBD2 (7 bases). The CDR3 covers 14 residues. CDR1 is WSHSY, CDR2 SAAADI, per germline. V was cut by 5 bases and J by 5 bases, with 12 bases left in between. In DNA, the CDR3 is TGCGCCAGCAGTTCGGGGGGCGGGACCGGGGAGCTGTTTTTT. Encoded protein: CASSSGGGTGELFF.

The CDR3 protein is CATSATQEDQPQHF. CDR3 sequence (DNA): TGTGCCACCAGCGCCACTCAGGAGGATCAGCCCCAGCATTTT. This chain joins TRBV15 and TRBJ1-5, with unresolved D. The germline CDR1 and CDR2 sequences are LNHNV and YYDKDF (reference sequence). CDR3 length: 14 residues. The V gene lost 5 bases and the J gene lost 5 bases, with 13 bases spanning the gap.

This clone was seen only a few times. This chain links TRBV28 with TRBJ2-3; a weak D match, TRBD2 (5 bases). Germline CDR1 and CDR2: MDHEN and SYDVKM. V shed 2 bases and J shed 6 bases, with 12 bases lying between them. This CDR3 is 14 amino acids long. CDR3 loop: CASSLARRGDTQYF. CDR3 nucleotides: TGTGCCAGCAGTTTAGCCCGGAGAGGGGATACGCAGTATTTT.

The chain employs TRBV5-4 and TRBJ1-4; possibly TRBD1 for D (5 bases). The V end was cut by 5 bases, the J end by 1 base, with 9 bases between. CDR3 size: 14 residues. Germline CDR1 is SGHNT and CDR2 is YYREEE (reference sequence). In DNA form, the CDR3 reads TGTGCCAGCAGTGACGGGGGAACTAATGAAAAACTGTTTTTT. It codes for CASSDGGTNEKLFF. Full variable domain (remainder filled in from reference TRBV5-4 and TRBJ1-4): ETGVTQSPTHLIKTRGQQVTLRCSSQSGHNTVSWYQQALGQGPQFIFQYYREEENGRGNFPPRFSGLQFPNYSSELNVNALELDDSALYLCASSDGGTNEKLFFGSGTQLSVL.

CDR3 region: CASSPRGGWGAGETQYF. The CDR3 DNA reads as TGTGCCAGCTCGCCTAGGGGCGGTTGGGGCGCAGGGGAGACCCAGTACTTC. The genes are TRBV18 and TRBJ2-5, with D perhaps matching TRBD1 (5 bases). The length of the CDR3 is 17 residues. Between the trimmed V and J ends, which lost 6 bases and 5 bases, there was a span of 25 bases. Germline lookup yields CDR1 KGHSH and CDR2 LQKENI.

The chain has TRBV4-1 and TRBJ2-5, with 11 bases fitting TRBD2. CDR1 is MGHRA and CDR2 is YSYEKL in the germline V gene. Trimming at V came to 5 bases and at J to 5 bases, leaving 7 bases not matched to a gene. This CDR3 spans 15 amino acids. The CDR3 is CASSKWLAGGETQYF. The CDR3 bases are TGCGCCAGCAGCAAGTGGCTAGCGGGAGGTGAGACCCAGTACTTC.

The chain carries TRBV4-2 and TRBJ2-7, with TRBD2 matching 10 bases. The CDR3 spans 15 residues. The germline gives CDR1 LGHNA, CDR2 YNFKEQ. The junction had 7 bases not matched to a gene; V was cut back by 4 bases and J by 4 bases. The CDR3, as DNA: TGTGCCAGCAGCCCTGGGGGGACTAGCGTATACGAGCAGTACTTC. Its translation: CASSPGGTSVYEQYF.

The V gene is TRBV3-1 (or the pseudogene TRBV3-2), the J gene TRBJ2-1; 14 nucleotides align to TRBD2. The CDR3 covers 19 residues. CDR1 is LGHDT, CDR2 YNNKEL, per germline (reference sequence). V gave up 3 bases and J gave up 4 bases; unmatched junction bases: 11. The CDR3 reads CASSHQTGLAGVGYNEQFF. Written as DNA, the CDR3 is TGTGCCAGCAGCCATCAGACGGGACTAGCGGGGGTTGGGTACAATGAGCAGTTCTTC.

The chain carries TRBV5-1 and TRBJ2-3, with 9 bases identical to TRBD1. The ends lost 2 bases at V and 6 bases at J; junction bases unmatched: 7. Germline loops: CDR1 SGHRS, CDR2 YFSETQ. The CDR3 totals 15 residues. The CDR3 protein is CASSFSGQGTDTQYF. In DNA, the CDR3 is TGCGCCAGCAGCTTTTCGGGACAGGGTACCGATACGCAGTATTTT.